This entry lists 26 T cell receptor beta chains sequenced from one sample in a study of control samples from healthy donors and cancer patients. Only in-frame clones appear in the TCRdb table, and some are missing; sequencing was by immunoSEQ multiplex PCR. The sample has tens of thousands of clones, roughly 91% seen once. The material sequenced was blood. The source of these receptors is a woman aged 55-70 years in good health.

The chain couples TRBV30 to TRBJ1-4, with D uncertain. Germline V gene lookup returns CDR1 GTSNPN and CDR2 SVGIG (reference sequence). V lost 8 bases to trimming and J lost 7 bases, with 14 bases between them. The CDR3 length is 12 residues. The CDR3 DNA sequence: TGTGCCCTGGAGGAAGCCGGTGAAAAACTGTTTTTT. Residues: CALEEAGEKLFF.

The rearrangement joins TRBV5-3 to TRBJ2-7; D may be TRBD1 (5 bases). TRBV5-3 is placed among ORFs of uncertain function. With 0 bases removed from V and 5 bases from J, the gap between germline ends came to 15 bases. The CDR3 consists of 15 residues. CDR3 region: CARSLGQQPSNEQYF. CDR3 DNA: TGTGCCAGAAGCTTGGGACAGCAACCGTCCAACGAGCAGTACTTC.

This clone was found a few times. V and J are TRBV2 and TRBJ2-2; D is possibly TRBD2 (6 bases). Germline lookup yields CDR1 SNHLY and CDR2 FYNNEI. Trimming took off 8 bases at V and 3 bases at J, with 13 bases between the two ends. This CDR3 has 14 residues. This CDR3 reads CASASGTYTGELFF. The CDR3 DNA reads as TGTGCCAGCGCCTCCGGGACTTACACCGGGGAGCTGTTTTTT.

This clone was counted a few times. V and J are TRBV6-6 and TRBJ1-2, with 7 nucleotides matching TRBD1. The CDR3 runs to 15 residues. The V and J ends lost 5 bases and 4 bases, in that order; junction bases with no gene match: 10. Germline assignment: CDR1 MNHNY and CDR2 SVGAGI (reference sequence). The CDR3 nucleotides read TGTGCCAGCAGTGCCGGGACAGCCCTAACCTATGGCTACACCTTC. It yields the protein CASSAGTALTYGYTF.

The rearrangement joins TRBV12-3 or TRBV12-4 to TRBJ1-1, with D hard to call. The V end was cut by 6 bases, the J end by 6 bases, with 5 bases between. The CDR3 loop spans 10 amino acids. CDR3 protein: CASRGAEAFF. In DNA form, the CDR3 reads TGTGCCAGCAGGGGCGCTGAAGCTTTCTTT.

The genes are TRBV3-1 (or the pseudogene TRBV3-2) and TRBJ1-3; possible D gene TRBD1, 5 bases. Germline CDR1 and CDR2: LGHDT and YNNKEL (reference sequence). This CDR3 contains 13 residues. V was cut by 1 base and J by 7 bases, with 8 bases left in between. CDR3 sequence: CASSQGGENTIYF. The DNA of the CDR3 is TGTGCCAGCAGCCAAGGAGGGGAGAACACCATATATTTT.

This clone occurred once. The CDR3 spells CASSSTLGLAGGQFF. CDR3 bases: TGTGCCAGCAGTTCCACACTGGGACTAGCGGGCGGGCAGTTCTTC. The chain joins TRBV28 to TRBJ2-1, with 12 bases identical to TRBD2. The trim removed 4 bases at V and 12 bases at J, leaving 10 bases unmatched. CDR3 length: 15 residues. Germline assignment: CDR1 MDHEN and CDR2 SYDVKM.

The chain employs TRBV28 and TRBJ2-1, with a possible D match to TRBD1 (5 bases). With 6 bases removed from V and 8 bases from J, the gap between germline ends came to 20 bases. This CDR3 has 15 residues. Germline V gene data show CDR1 as MDHEN and CDR2 as SYDVKM. The CDR3 here is CASSFSSGRADEQFF. In nucleotides, the CDR3 is TGTGCCAGCAGCTTCTCCTCCGGCAGGGCCGATGAGCAGTTCTTC.

J is TRBJ2-1 and V is TRBV11-2; 10 nucleotides line up with TRBD1. The germline CDR1 and CDR2 sequences are SGHAT and FQNNGV. V was pared by 2 bases and J by 7 bases, with 5 bases of the junction left unmatched. The CDR3 has 15 amino acids. The DNA of the CDR3 is TGTGCCAGCAGCTTACCGGGACAGGGGTTAAATGAGCAGTTCTTC. Translation: CASSLPGQGLNEQFF.

This clone was seen once. This chain joins TRBV6-1 and TRBJ2-7; D not certain. Germline V gene lookup returns CDR1 MNHNS and CDR2 SASEGT. Trimming shortened V by 1 base and J by 6 bases, and 19 bases separated the two germline ends. The CDR3 length is 16 residues. The DNA of the CDR3 is TGTGCCAGCAGTGAAGGCTACAGTTGGGCCTCTCTCGAGCAGTACTTC. It is translated as CASSEGYSWASLEQYF.

The gene calls are TRBV7-2 and TRBJ1-5, with a tentative D call TRBD1 (5 bases). Between the trimmed V and J ends, which lost 3 bases and 7 bases, there was a span of 13 bases. Germline loops: CDR1 SGHTA, CDR2 FQGNSA. This CDR3 has 14 amino acids. CDR3 in DNA: TGTGCCAGCAGCTTGGTATCGCGGGACCAGCCCCAGCATTTT. It specifies CASSLVSRDQPQHF.

The count of this clone is one. The gene calls are TRBV29-1 and TRBJ2-1; no definite D call. The CDR3 covers 18 residues. V was shortened by 0 bases and J by 0 bases, with 18 bases between the two germline ends. Germline loops: CDR1 SQVTM, CDR2 ANQGSEA. The CDR3 DNA is TGCAGCGTTGAAGACCGAACGGAGATAGGCTACTCCTACAATGAGCAGTTCTTC. This codes for CSVEDRTEIGYSYNEQFF.

V usage is TRBV7-6 and J usage is TRBJ1-5, with D hard to call. CDR1 and CDR2 from the germline V gene are SGHVS and FNYEAQ. This CDR3 has 15 amino acids. V was clipped by 5 bases and J by 4 bases, with 15 bases between them. The CDR3 reads CASSTTTRLNQPQHF. CDR3 in DNA: TGTGCCAGCAGCACAACTACTAGGTTGAATCAGCCCCAGCATTTT.

The V call is TRBV9, the J call TRBJ1-4; 7 bases align to TRBD1. Looked up from germline, CDR1 is SGDLS and CDR2 is YYNGEE. The CDR3 runs 16 residues. The J segment lost 4 bases and the V segment lost 0 bases, leaving 6 bases of the junction unmatched. CDR3 region: CASSVGQGKGNEKLFF. The CDR3 bases are TGTGCCAGCAGCGTAGGACAGGGAAAGGGTAATGAAAAACTGTTTTTT.

The chain has TRBV5-1 and TRBJ2-5, with D possibly TRBD1 on 6 matching bases. Deletions cut 5 bases from V and 1 base from J, with 12 bases between. Germline V gene sequence: CDR1 SGHRS, CDR2 YFSETQ. The CDR3 consists of 14 residues. CDR3 amino acids: CASRTGAIQETQYF. The DNA for the CDR3 is TGCGCCAGCAGGACAGGCGCAATCCAAGAGACCCAGTACTTC.

The chain recombines TRBV19 with TRBJ2-3, with TRBD1 matching 8 bases. CDR1 is LNHDA, CDR2 SQIVND, per germline (reference sequence). With 3 bases clipped from V and 2 bases from J, the junction kept 4 bases outside the gene matches. This CDR3 comprises 15 residues. CDR3 coding DNA: TGTGCCAGTAGTATTGACAGGGGCTACACAGATACGCAGTATTTT. It yields the protein CASSIDRGYTDTQYF.

As DNA, the CDR3 is TGCAGTGCTAGTCGCGGGGGTCGATTTGTGGACGAGCAGTACTTC. It translates to CSASRGGRFVDEQYF. This rearrangement joins TRBV20-1 to TRBJ2-7; 7 bases line up with TRBD2. V trimming: 3 bases; J trimming: 5 bases; junction bases outside the gene matches: 13. CDR1 is DFQATT, CDR2 SNEGSKA, per germline (reference sequence). The CDR3 has 15 residues.

The gene calls are TRBV19 and TRBJ1-4, with a possible D match to TRBD1 (5 bases). Germline V gene sequence: CDR1 LNHDA, CDR2 SQIVND (reference sequence). V lost 5 bases and J 0 bases, leaving 16 bases between the germline ends. The CDR3 totals 17 residues. The CDR3 nucleotides read TGTGCCAGTAGTGGGGGGGTTCGGGCAGCAACTAATGAAAAACTGTTTTTT. This gives the protein CASSGGVRAATNEKLFF.

This clone came up once. The rearrangement uses TRBV12-3 or TRBV12-4 and TRBJ2-2, with D possibly matching TRBD2 (5 bases). This CDR3 is 13 amino acids long. The V end lost 3 bases, the J end lost 6 bases, and 8 bases lay between the germline ends. CDR3 residues: CASSFPGSGELFF. DNA for the CDR3: TGTGCCAGCAGTTTTCCGGGGTCCGGGGAGCTGTTTTTT.

The V gene is TRBV3-1 (or the pseudogene TRBV3-2), the J gene TRBJ1-6; D perhaps matches TRBD1 (6 bases). Trimming cost V 6 bases and J 7 bases, with 16 bases left between them. This CDR3 has 15 residues. Germline V CDR1 and CDR2: LGHDT, YNNKEL (reference sequence). The CDR3 region has the DNA TGTGCCAGCAGTAGATCACAGGGTCCCAATTCACCCCTCCACTTT. Translated, it gives CASSRSQGPNSPLHF.

The rearrangement uses TRBV7-2 and TRBJ1-5; D ambiguous. Germline loops: CDR1 SGHTA, CDR2 FQGNSA. Trimming removed 4 bases from V and 1 base from J, with 11 bases in between. This CDR3 has 15 residues. The DNA for the CDR3 is TGTGCCAGCAGCTCTATTCCGGACAGCAATCAGCCCCAGCATTTT. This encodes CASSSIPDSNQPQHF.

The CDR3: CASSDLGARYGYTF. The CDR3 DNA reads as TGTGCCAGCAGTGATCTGGGGGCACGCTATGGCTACACCTTC. The chain is built from TRBV6-1 and TRBJ1-2; tentative D call: TRBD1 (6 bases). The CDR3 sequence is 14 residues long. The germline CDR1 and CDR2 sequences are MNHNS and SASEGT. Trimming pared 3 bases from V and 4 bases from J, leaving 12 bases between.

The rearrangement joins TRBV20-1 to TRBJ1-2; 8 bases align to TRBD1. J was trimmed by 7 bases and V by 3 bases; bases with no gene match: 10. The CDR3 runs 14 residues. Germline lookup yields CDR1 DFQATT and CDR2 SNEGSKA (reference sequence). CDR3 region: CSASRLDREGGYTF. The CDR3 DNA reads as TGCAGTGCTAGTCGTCTGGACAGGGAGGGTGGCTACACCTTC.

Concerning this clone: This sample includes further DNA sequences coding for the same CDR3. This chain links TRBV5-1 with TRBJ1-2; 7 bases are a match to TRBD1. The V segment lost 0 bases and the J segment 5 bases; nucleotides outside the gene matches: 4. Germline V gives CDR1 SGHRS, CDR2 YFSETQ. The CDR3 has 14 residues. Written as DNA, the CDR3 is TGCGCCAGCAGCTTGGAAGCAGGGGGGTATGGCTACACCTTC. Amino acids: CASSLEAGGYGYTF.

The chain links TRBV5-1 to TRBJ2-3; TRBD1 or TRBD2 may be the D gene (5 bases each). CDR3 length: 14 residues. Trimming pared 4 bases from V and 3 bases from J, leaving 12 bases between. The germline gives CDR1 SGHRS, CDR2 YFSETQ. The CDR3 DNA follows: TGCGCCAGCAGCGGGGGAGCGGCAACAGATACGCAGTATTTT. Translation: CASSGGAATDTQYF.

This chain joins TRBV9 and TRBJ2-5, with D perhaps assigned TRBD1 or TRBD2 (6 bases each). V dropped 0 bases and J dropped 5 bases, with 20 bases sitting between them. In germline, CDR1 is SGDLS, CDR2 YYNGEE. The CDR3 covers 17 residues. The CDR3 loop is CASSVGYGVGGGETQYF. CDR3 in DNA: TGTGCCAGCAGCGTAGGATACGGAGTCGGGGGCGGGGAGACCCAGTACTTC.